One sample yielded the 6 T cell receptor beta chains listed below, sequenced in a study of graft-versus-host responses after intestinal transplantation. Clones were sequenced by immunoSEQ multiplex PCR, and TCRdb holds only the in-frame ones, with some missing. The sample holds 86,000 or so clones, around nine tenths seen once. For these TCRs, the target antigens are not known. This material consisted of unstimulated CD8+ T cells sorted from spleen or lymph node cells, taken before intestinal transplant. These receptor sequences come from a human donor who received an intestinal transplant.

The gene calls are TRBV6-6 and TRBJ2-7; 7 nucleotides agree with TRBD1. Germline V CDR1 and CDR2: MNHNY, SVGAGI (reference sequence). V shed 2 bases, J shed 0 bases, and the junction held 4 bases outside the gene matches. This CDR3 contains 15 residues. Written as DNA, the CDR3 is TGTGCCAGCAGTTACCCCCAGGGGGACTCCTACGAGCAGTACTTC. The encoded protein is CASSYPQGDSYEQYF.

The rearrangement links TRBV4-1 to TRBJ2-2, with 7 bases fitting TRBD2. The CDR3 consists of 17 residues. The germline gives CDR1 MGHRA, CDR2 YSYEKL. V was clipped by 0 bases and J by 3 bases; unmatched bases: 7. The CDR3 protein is CASSQEAPSGDTGELFF. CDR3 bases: TGCGCCAGCAGCCAAGAGGCCCCTAGCGGCGACACCGGGGAGCTGTTTTTT.

The CDR3 coding sequence is TGTGCCAGCAGTCCCGGTATCTTCTACGAGCAGTACTTC. Its protein is CASSPGIFYEQYF. The chain couples TRBV27 to TRBJ2-5; D gene uncertain. TRBJ2-7 explains the end of the DNA better; the J call may be wrong. Germline values: CDR1 MNHEY, CDR2 SMNVEV (reference sequence). The CDR3 consists of 13 residues.

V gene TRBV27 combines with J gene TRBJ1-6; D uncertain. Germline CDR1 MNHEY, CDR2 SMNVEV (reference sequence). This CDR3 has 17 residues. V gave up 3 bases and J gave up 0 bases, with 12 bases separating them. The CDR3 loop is CASSLYSSSSYNSPLHF. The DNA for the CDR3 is TGTGCCAGCAGTTTGTACAGTAGCAGCTCCTATAATTCACCCCTCCACTTT.

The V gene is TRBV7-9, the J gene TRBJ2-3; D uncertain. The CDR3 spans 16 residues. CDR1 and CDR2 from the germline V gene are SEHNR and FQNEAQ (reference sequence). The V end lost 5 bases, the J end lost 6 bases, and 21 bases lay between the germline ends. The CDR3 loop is CASSIWALPLLDTQYF. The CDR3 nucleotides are TGTGCCAGCAGCATATGGGCCCTACCTCTTTTGGATACGCAGTATTTT.

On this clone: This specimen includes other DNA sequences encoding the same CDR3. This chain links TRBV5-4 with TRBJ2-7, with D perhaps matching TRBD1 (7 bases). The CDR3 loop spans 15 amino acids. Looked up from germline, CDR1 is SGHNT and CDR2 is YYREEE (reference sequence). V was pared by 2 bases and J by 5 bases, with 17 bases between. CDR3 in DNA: TGTGCCAGCAGCTTATCGGGGGCAGGGGGTCACGAGCAGTACTTC. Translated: CASSLSGAGGHEQYF.